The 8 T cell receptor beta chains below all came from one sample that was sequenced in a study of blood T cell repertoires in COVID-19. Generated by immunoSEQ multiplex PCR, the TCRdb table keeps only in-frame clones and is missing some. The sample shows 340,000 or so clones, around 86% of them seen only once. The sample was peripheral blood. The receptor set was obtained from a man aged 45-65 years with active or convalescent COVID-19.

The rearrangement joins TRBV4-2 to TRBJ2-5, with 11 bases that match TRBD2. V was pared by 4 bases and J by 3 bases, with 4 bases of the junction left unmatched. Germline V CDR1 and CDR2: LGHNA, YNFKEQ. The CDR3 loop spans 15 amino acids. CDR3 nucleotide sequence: TGTGCCAGCAGCCCCCGGGGACTAGCGGAAGAGACCCAGTACTTC. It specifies CASSPRGLAEETQYF.

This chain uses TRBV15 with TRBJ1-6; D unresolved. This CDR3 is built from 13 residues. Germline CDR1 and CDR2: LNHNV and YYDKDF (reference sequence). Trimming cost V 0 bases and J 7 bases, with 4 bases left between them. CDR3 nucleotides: TGTGCCACCAGCAGAGAGACAAATTCACCCCTCCACTTT. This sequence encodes CATSRETNSPLHF.

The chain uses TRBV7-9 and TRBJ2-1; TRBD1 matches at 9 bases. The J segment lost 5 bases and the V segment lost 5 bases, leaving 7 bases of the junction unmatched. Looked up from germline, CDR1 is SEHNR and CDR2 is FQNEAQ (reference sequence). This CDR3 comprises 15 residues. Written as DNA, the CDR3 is TGTGCCAGCAGCGCCGGGACAGGGTGGGACAATGAGCAGTTCTTC. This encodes CASSAGTGWDNEQFF.

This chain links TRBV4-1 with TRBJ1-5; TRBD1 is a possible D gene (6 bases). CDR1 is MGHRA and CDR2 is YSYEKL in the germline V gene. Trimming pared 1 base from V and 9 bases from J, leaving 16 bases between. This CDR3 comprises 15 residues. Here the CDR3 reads CASSQGGRAVGPQHF. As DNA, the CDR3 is TGCGCCAGCAGCCAAGGGGGGCGCGCCGTTGGGCCCCAGCATTTT.

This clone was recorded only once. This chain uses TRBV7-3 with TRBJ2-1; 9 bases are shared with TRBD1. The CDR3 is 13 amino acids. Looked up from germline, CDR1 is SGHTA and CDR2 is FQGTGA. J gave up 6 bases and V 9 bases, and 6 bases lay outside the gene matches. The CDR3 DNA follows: TGTGCCAGTTCGGGACAGGGAAGCAATGAGCAGTTCTTC. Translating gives CASSGQGSNEQFF.

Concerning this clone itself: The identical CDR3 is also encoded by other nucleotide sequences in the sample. The CDR3: CASSPGSNYGYTF. For the CDR3, the DNA is TGTGCCAGCAGTCCGGGATCTAACTATGGCTACACCTTC. The V call is TRBV6-6, the J call TRBJ1-2; no clear D. Trimming removed 5 bases from V and 0 bases from J, with 7 bases in between. This CDR3 has 13 amino acids. Germline values: CDR1 MNHNY, CDR2 SVGAGI (reference sequence).

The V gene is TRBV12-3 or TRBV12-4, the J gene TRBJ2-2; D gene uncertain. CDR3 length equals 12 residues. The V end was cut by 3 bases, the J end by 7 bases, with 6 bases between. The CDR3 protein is CASSFPNGELFF. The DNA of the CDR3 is TGTGCCAGCAGTTTTCCCAACGGGGAGCTGTTTTTT.

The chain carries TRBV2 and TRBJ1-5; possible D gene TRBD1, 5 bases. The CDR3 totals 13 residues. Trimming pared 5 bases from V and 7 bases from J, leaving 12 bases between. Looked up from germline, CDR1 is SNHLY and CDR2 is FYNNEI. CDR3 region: CASSPGEKQPQHF. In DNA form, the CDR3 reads TGTGCCAGCAGTCCGGGGGAGAAACAGCCCCAGCATTTT.